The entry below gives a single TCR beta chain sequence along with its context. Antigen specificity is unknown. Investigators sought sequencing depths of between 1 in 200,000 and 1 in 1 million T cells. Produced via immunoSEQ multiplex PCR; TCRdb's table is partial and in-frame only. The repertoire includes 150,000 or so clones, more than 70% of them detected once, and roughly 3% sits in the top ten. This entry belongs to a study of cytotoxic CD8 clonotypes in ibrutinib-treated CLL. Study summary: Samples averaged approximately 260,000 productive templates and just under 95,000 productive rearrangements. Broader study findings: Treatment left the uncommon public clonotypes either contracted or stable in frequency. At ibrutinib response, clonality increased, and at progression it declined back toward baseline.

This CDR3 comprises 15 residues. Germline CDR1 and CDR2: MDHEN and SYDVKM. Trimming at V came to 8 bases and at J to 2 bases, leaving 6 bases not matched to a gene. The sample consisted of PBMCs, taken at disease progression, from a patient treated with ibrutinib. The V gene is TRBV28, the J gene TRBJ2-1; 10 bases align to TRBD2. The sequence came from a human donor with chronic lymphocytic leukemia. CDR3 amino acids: CASWSSGRAYNEQFF. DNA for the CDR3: TGTGCCAGCTGGTCTAGCGGGAGAGCCTACAATGAGCAGTTCTTC.